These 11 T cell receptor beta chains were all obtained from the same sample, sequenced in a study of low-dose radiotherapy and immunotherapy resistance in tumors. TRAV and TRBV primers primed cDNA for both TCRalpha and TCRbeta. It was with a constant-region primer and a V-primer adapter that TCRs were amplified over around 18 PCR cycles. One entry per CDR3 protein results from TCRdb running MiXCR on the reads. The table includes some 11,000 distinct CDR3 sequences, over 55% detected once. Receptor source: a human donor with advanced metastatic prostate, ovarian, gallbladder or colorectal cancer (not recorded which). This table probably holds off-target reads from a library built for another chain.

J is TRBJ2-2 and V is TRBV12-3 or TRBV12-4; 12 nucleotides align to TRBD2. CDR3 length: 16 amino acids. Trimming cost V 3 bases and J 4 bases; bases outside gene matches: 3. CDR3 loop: CASSFGLAGPTGELFF. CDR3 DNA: TGTGCCAGCAGTTTCGGACTAGCGGGGCCCACCGGGGAGCTGTTTTTT.

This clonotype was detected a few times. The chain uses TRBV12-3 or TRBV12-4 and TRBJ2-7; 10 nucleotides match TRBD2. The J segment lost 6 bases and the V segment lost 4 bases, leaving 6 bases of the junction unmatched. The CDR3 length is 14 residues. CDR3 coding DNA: TGTGCCAGCAGTTCTCTAGCGGGGGAGGCCGAGCAGTACTTC. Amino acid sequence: CASSSLAGEAEQYF.

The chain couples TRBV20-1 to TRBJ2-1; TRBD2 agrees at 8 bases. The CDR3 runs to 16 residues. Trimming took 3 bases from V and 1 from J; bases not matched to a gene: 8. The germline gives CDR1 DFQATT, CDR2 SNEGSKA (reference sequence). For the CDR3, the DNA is TGCAGTGCTAGCGAAATAGCGGGGAGTTCCTACAATGAGCAGTTCTTC. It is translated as CSASEIAGSSYNEQFF.

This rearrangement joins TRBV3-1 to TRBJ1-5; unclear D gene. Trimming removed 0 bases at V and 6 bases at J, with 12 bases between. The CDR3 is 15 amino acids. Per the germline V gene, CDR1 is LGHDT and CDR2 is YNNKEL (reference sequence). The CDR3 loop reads CASSQEAGFGQPQHF. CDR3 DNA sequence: TGTGCCAGCAGCCAAGAAGCGGGGTTCGGTCAGCCCCAGCATTTT.

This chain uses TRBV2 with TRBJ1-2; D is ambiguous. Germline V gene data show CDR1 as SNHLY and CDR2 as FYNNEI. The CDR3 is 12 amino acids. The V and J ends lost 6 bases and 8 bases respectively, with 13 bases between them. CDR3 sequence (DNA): TGTGCCAGCAGCCAGAGAAGTGGAGGCTACACCTTC. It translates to CASSQRSGGYTF.

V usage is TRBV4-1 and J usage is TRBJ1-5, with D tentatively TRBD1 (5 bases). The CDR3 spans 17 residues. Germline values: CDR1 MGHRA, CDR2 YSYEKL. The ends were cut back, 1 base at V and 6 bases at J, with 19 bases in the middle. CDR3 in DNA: TGCGCCAGCAGCCAAGCAGGGATTCAAATCCGGTCTCAGCCCCAGCATTTT. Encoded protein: CASSQAGIQIRSQPQHF.

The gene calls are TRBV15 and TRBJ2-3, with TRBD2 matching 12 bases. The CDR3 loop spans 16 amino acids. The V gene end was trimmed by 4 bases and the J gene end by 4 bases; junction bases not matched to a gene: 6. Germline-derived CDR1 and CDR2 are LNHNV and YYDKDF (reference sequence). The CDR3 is CATSKTSGGGADTQYF. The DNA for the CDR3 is TGTGCCACCAGCAAGACTAGCGGGGGAGGGGCAGATACGCAGTATTTT.

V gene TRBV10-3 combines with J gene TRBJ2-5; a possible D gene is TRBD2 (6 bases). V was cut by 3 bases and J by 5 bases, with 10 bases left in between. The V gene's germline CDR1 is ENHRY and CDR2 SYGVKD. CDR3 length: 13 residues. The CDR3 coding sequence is TGTGCCATCAGTGACCCTCGGGGGGAGACCCAGTACTTC. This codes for CAISDPRGETQYF.

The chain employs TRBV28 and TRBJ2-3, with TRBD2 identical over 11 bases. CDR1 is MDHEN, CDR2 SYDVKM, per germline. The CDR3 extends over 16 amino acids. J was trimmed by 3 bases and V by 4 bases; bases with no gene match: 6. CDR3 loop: CASSSPTSGVTDTQYF. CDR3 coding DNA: TGTGCCAGCAGTTCGCCGACTAGCGGGGTTACAGATACGCAGTATTTT.

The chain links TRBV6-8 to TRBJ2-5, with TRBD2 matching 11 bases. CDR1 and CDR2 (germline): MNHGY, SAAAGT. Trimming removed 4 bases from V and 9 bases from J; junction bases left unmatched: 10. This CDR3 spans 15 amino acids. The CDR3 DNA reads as TGTGCCAGCAGTTCTCCACTAGCGGGAGTTGGGTCCCAGTACTTC. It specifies CASSSPLAGVGSQYF.

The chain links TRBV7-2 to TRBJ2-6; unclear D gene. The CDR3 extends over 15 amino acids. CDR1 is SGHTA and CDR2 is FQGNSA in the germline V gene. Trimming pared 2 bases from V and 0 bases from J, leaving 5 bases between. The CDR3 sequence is CASSLRSSGANVLTF. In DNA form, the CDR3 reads TGTGCCAGCAGCTTACGCAGCTCTGGGGCCAACGTCCTGACTTTC.